Given below is one T cell receptor (beta chain) in context. Its antigen remains unidentified. Samples came from healthy bone marrow donors. The PCR made use of 60 Vbeta and 13 Jbeta primers. Per the authors' pipeline: A later analysis tallied some 84 million unique TCR beta chains, some 10 million of them shared. Sequencing was performed with immunoSEQ multiplex PCR; in TCRdb, only in-frame clones are kept and a portion is missing. From that table come the V and J calls and clone size; the DNA was used to work out D and trimming. The table includes 150,000 to 200,000 clones, around 87% detected once. This sample is part of a study of cytomegalovirus exposure and HLA in healthy donors. Study outcomes and limitations: A link between a missense DCLRE1C variant and TCR beta V- and J-gene trimming emerged from a later analysis. Roughly even sequencing depth across donors was the assumption behind the presence/absence analyses.

The clonotype was recovered from a woman aged 18-29 years in good health and CMV-seronegative. The sequenced sample was PBMCs.

The CDR3 DNA follows: TGTGCCATCAGTGGGACAGGGGCGGCCAAAAACATTCAGTACTTC. Amino acid sequence: CAISGTGAAKNIQYF. This chain links TRBV10-3 with TRBJ2-4; 9 bases align to TRBD1. Germline CDR1 is ENHRY and CDR2 is SYGVKD. The J segment lost 1 base and the V segment lost 4 bases, leaving 2 bases of the junction unmatched. This CDR3 is 15 amino acids long.